One and the same sample provided the 5 T cell receptor beta chains below, sequenced in a study of CD8 T cells in Susac syndrome. About 0.5 to 1 ug RNA was reverse transcribed with random hexamers. Each CDR3 protein is one row after TCRdb ran MiXCR on the immunoSEQ multiplex PCR reads. The sample shows roughly 200,000 distinct CDR3 sequences, about 95% of them seen only once. Material for sequencing was CD4+ T cells from PBMCs. Source of these receptors: a human donor in good health.

The V and J genes are TRBV20-1 and TRBJ2-5; 8 nucleotides agree with TRBD1. The CDR3 loop spans 12 amino acids. J lost 7 bases, V lost 5 bases, and 6 bases had no gene match. Germline loops: CDR1 DFQATT, CDR2 SNEGSKA (reference sequence). CDR3 region: CSASRQGWTQYF. The CDR3, as DNA: TGCAGTGCTTCTCGACAGGGGTGGACCCAGTACTTC.

V is TRBV7-3 and J is TRBJ1-2, with D perhaps TRBD1 (6 bases). V lost 5 bases, J lost 7 bases, and 23 bases lay in between. The CDR3 sequence is 16 residues long. Germline V gene sequence: CDR1 SGHTA, CDR2 FQGTGA. The CDR3 DNA is TGTGCCAGCAGCCCAGACGGGGGGGCGAGTCTAAGTGGCTACACCTTC. This sequence encodes CASSPDGGASLSGYTF.

About this clonotype: A read error may produce the germline difference seen at one junction end. Here the CDR3 DNA reads TGTGCCAGCAGGTTAGGCTGGACGGGAGGGCGGACAGATACGCAGTATTTT. As protein: CASRLGWTGGRTDTQYF. The chain is built from TRBV7-8 and TRBJ2-3; TRBD2 aligns across 8 bases. In germline, CDR1 is SGHVS, CDR2 FQNEAQ. There are 17 residues in the CDR3.

The chain has TRBV28 and TRBJ2-7; maybe TRBD1 (5 bases). The ends were cut back, 3 bases at V and 6 bases at J, with 15 bases in the middle. This CDR3 is 14 amino acids long. Germline values: CDR1 MDHEN, CDR2 SYDVKM. The CDR3: CASSFFRVLSEQYF. The CDR3 DNA reads as TGTGCCAGCAGTTTTTTCAGGGTATTGAGCGAGCAGTACTTC.

V usage is TRBV29-1 and J usage is TRBJ2-7; TRBD2 agrees at 7 bases. This CDR3 spans 13 amino acids. J gave up 7 bases and V 7 bases, and 13 bases lay outside the gene matches. Germline CDR1 reads SQVTM; CDR2 reads ANQGSEA. The CDR3 coding sequence is TGCAGCGCTCTAGGGCTAGCGGTTGGGGAGCAGTACTTC. Amino acids: CSALGLAVGEQYF.